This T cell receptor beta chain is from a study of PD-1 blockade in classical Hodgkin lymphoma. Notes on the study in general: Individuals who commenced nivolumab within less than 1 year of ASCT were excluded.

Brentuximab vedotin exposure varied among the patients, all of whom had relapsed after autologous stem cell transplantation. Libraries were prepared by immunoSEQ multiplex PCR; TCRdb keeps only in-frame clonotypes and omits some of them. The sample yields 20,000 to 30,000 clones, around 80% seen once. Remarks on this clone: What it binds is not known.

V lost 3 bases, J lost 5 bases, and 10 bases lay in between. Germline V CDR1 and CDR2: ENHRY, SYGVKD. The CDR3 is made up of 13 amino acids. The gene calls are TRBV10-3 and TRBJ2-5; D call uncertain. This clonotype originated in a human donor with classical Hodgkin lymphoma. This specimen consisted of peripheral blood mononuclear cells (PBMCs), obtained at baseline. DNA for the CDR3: TGTGCCATCAGTGAAGAAATACGGGAGACCCAGTACTTC. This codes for CAISEEIRETQYF.